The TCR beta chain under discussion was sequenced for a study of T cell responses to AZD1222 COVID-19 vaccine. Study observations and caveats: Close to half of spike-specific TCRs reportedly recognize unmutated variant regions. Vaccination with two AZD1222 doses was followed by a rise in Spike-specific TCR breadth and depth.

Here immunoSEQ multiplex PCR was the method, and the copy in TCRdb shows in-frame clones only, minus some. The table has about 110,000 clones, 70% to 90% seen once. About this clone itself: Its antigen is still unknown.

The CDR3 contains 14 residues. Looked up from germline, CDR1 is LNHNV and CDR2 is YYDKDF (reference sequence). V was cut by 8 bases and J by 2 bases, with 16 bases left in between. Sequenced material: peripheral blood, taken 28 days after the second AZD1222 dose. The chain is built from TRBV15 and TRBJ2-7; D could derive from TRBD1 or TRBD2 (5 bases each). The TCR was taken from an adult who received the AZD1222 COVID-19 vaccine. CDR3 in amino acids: CATGRRDGAYEQYF. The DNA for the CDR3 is TGTGCCACCGGCCGTAGGGACGGAGCCTACGAGCAGTACTTC.